This T cell receptor beta chain was profiled in a study of OX40 agonist ivuxolimab in advanced cancers. The V end was cut by 1 base, the J end by 4 bases, with 17 bases between. Germline-derived CDR1 and CDR2 are MNHNS and SASEGT. This CDR3 region has 17 residues. This table comes from immunoSEQ multiplex PCR, and its TCRdb copy is limited to in-frame clones, with some not included. The table shows about 89,000 clones, with approximately 91% occurring only once. The source of this sequence is an adult with an advanced solid tumor such as melanoma, head and neck, liver or kidney cancer. The J gene is TRBJ2-1, the V gene TRBV6-1; D may match TRBD1 or TRBD2 (6 bases each). The specimen was CD4+ or CD8+ T cells sorted from blood, collected in a trial of the OX40 agonist ivuxolimab. The CDR3 sequence: CASSEVGGSGFYNEQFF. The CDR3 DNA reads TGTGCCAGCAGTGAAGTAGGGGGGAGTGGGTTTTACAATGAGCAGTTCTTC.